This T cell receptor (beta chain) was sequenced in a study of technical replicates of blood from a handful of donors. Trimming removed 2 bases from V and 4 bases from J; junction bases left unmatched: 1. The CDR3 has 13 residues. The germline V gene encodes CDR1 SEHNR and CDR2 FQNEAQ (reference sequence). The sample holds a few counts of this clone. Sequenced by immunoSEQ multiplex PCR; TCRdb stores in-frame clones only, minus some. The sample holds approximately 97,000 clones; approximately 96% are singletons and the top ten take less than 0.45%. This clonotype was sampled from a human donor in good health. Sequences were obtained from T cells isolated from PBMCs. V gene TRBV7-9 combines with J gene TRBJ1-1; 7 bases line up with TRBD1. The CDR3 protein is CASSLRQGTEAFF. The DNA for the CDR3 is TGTGCCAGCAGCTTAAGACAGGGCACTGAAGCTTTCTTT.